The T cell receptor (beta chain) under discussion was sequenced for a study of technical replicates of blood from a handful of donors. The germline gives CDR1 MNHNS, CDR2 SASEGT. Trimming removed 8 bases from V and 8 bases from J; junction bases left unmatched: 2. This CDR3 region has 11 residues. Profiling relied on immunoSEQ multiplex PCR, and the TCRdb table lists in-frame clones only, not all of them. The sample has tens of thousands of clones, nearly 96% seen once; the top ten hold around 0.4%. This chain uses TRBV6-1 with TRBJ1-1; TRBD1 matches 10 bases. Sequenced input: T cells isolated from PBMCs. This receptor was identified in a human donor in good health. DNA for the CDR3: TGTGCCAGCGGGACAGGGGTCGAAGCTTTCTTT. Translating gives CASGTGVEAFF.